This T cell receptor beta chain was found in a study of T cell responses to AZD1222 COVID-19 vaccine (TCRdb year 2021). As for the study more broadly: AZD1222 recipients with second doses at about 4 weeks or about 12 weeks were pooled, because spike-specific TCR depth and breadth did not differ between schedules. Enrollment into the trials was organized by age into subgroups of 18-55, 56-69 and 70-plus years, and those subgroups contained roughly 160, 29 and 62 TCR-sequenced participants, respectively. TCR sequencing was performed for fewer than 250 trial participants, of whom around 200 were given two doses of AZD1222 and approximately 25 were given two doses of MenACWY control vaccine. Overall results and qualifications from the work: Nearly half of unique spike-specific TCRs reportedly recognized epitopes outside regions mutated in the B.1.351 and B.1.1.7 variants. Because no samples from the day 14 peak response were available, repertoires could be characterized only after the peak T cell response. Participants were mostly white British and included more females than males, and it was suggested by the authors that clonal diversity may have been underestimated. CD4 TCRs associated with the vaccine covered the entire spike protein, and the dominant responses were in regions 160-218 and 743-854. In the small 56-69-year group, the increase in depth fell short of significance, most likely because of low power. Spike-specific TCR breadth and depth rose significantly after two AZD1222 doses compared with day 0 and with MenACWY recipients. Conclusions about previously exposed vaccinees are limited, since just six or seven AZD1222 recipients were seropositive for SARS-CoV-2 at baseline.

The CDR3 regions of human TCRbeta chains were subjected to immunosequencing. In the original analysis: TCRs in the repertoires were matched against a reference library of SARS-CoV-2-specific TCRs that had been generated with the MIRA antigen-specificity platform. Breadth meant the fraction of unique TCRs that were SARS-CoV-2-associated, whereas depth meant the fraction of total T cells that were SARS-CoV-2-associated. Using the MIRA data, each spike-specific TCR was mapped to the spike region that the TCR reacts to and placed in a CD4 or CD8 class. Log10-transformed breadth and depth values were compared by one-way ANOVA with Sidak's multiple comparisons tests. TCRdb provides this immuneACCESS table in a form limited to in-frame rearrangements. Some clones are lacking; in checked studies, under half of them reflect an unresolved V gene, and why the rest are absent is not known. The DNA was the basis for D and trimming; V, J and clone size are from that table. The sample table contains under 200,000 clones; only one count was recorded for more than 85% of them. The ten biggest clones cover around 4.3% of the sample.

The time point label for this specimen denotes: baseline before first vaccination. Vaccinee samples came from UK trials COV001 and COV002, including a single-blind randomized controlled phase 2/3 trial of AZD1222 (ChAdOx1 nCoV-19) in healthy adults. For TCRbeta chain sequencing, PBMC samples were collected from trial participants at day 0 and at day 28 after the second dose. This clone has just one count. No antigen is known for it. No base qualities exist here, and no much larger clone lies one base off it. Measured from the cysteine to the phenylalanine, the CDR3 is 13 residues long. The read is trimmed to its CDR3 DNA, 39 bases read in frame from base 1. V is shortened by 5 bases, J by 3 bases, and the region joining them spans 7 bases. Reading the germline V gene gives CDR1 SGHVS and CDR2 FQNEAQ.

The V gene is TRBV7-8 and the J gene is TRBJ2-2, with the D gene not clear enough to name. This sequence originates from an adult in good health. Sample: peripheral blood, taken on day 0 of AZD1222 vaccination. Read as DNA, the sequence is TGTGCCAGCAGCGTTAGCTACACCGGGGAGCTGTTTTTT. This yields the protein CASSVSYTGELFF.